The 8 T cell receptor beta chains in this list originate from one sample, sequenced in a study of neurological immune-mediated disorders. TCRdb reprocessed the 5' RACE reads with MiXCR, giving one entry per CDR3 protein. In the table there are 80,000 to 100,000 distinct CDR3 sequences, 5% to 6.5% of which are singletons. Time point meaning: longitudinal time-point 2. Specimen: PBMCs. These TCRs come from an older woman with multiple sclerosis.

This clonotype was observed many times. This rearrangement joins TRBV9 to TRBJ1-6; 8 bases are a match to TRBD1. Germline CDR1 reads SGDLS; CDR2 reads YYNGEE. This CDR3 contains 15 residues. The trim removed 7 bases at V and 7 bases at J, leaving 10 bases unmatched. CDR3 loop: CASGPQGTGNSPLHF. The CDR3 bases are TGTGCCAGCGGACCTCAGGGGACAGGAAATTCACCCCTCCACTTT.

This clonotype was counted ten times or more. V is TRBV7-9 and J is TRBJ1-1; weak D call: TRBD1 (5 bases). Per germline, CDR1 SEHNR and CDR2 FQNEAQ (reference sequence). The CDR3 has 14 amino acids. V lost 5 bases to trimming and J lost 1 base, with 11 bases between them. The CDR3 DNA is TGTGCCAGCAGCCAGTGGGGCCGGAACACTGAAGCTTTCTTT. This translates into CASSQWGRNTEAFF.

Many counts were recorded for this clonotype. The J gene is TRBJ2-3, the V gene TRBV7-9; D assignment may be TRBD1 or TRBD2 (5 bases each). There are 15 residues in the CDR3. V lost 5 bases and J 0 bases, leaving 12 bases between the germline ends. Germline CDR1 and CDR2: SEHNR and FQNEAQ (reference sequence). The CDR3 DNA sequence: TGTGCCAGCAGCGACTACAGGACTAGCACAGATACGCAGTATTTT. Amino acid sequence: CASSDYRTSTDTQYF.

The table lists this clonotype with many counts. This chain links TRBV5-1 with TRBJ2-3; TRBD2 agrees at 7 bases. Germline trimming cut 4 bases from V and 4 bases from J; bases unmatched to any gene: 6. Germline values: CDR1 SGHRS, CDR2 YFSETQ. The CDR3 is made up of 14 amino acids. The CDR3 DNA is TGCGCCAGCAGCCCTGGCGGGGGTTCAGATACGCAGTATTTT. It is translated as CASSPGGGSDTQYF.

This clonotype was recorded many times. V and J are TRBV20-1 and TRBJ2-7, with D perhaps assigned TRBD1 or TRBD2 (5 bases each). V dropped 1 base and J dropped 3 bases, with 19 bases sitting between them. The CDR3 has 16 amino acids. CDR1 and CDR2 (germline): DFQATT, SNEGSKA (reference sequence). The CDR3 spells CSARVRAGSNDYEQYF. In DNA form, the CDR3 reads TGCAGTGCTAGAGTTCGCGCAGGGAGTAATGACTACGAGCAGTACTTC.

J is TRBJ1-1 and V is TRBV7-6; weak D call: TRBD1 (6 bases). Trimming stripped 5 bases from V and 1 base from J, with 11 bases between. Germline loops: CDR1 SGHVS, CDR2 FNYEAQ. The CDR3 loop spans 14 amino acids. In DNA form, the CDR3 reads TGTGCCAGCAGCAAACAGGGAAAGAACACTGAAGCTTTCTTT. The encoded protein is CASSKQGKNTEAFF.

This clonotype was recorded many times. V gene TRBV7-2 combines with J gene TRBJ2-3, with 7 bases that match TRBD1. Per germline, CDR1 SGHTA and CDR2 FQGNSA. J lost 4 bases, V lost 1 base, and 2 bases had no gene match. The CDR3 runs 14 residues. CDR3 residues: CASSLGQGPDTQYF. The CDR3 DNA reads as TGTGCCAGCAGCTTAGGACAGGGTCCAGATACGCAGTATTTT.

As concerns this clonotype: A much larger clone is a single base away; this may be a read error. The chain joins TRBV7-6 to TRBJ2-1; a weak D match, TRBD1 (5 bases). The germline V gene encodes CDR1 SGHVS and CDR2 FNYEAQ. The CDR3 sequence is 13 residues long. CDR3 DNA: TGTGTCAGCAGGTTGGACACCCACAATGAGCAGTTCTTC. Protein product: CVSRLDTHNEQFF.